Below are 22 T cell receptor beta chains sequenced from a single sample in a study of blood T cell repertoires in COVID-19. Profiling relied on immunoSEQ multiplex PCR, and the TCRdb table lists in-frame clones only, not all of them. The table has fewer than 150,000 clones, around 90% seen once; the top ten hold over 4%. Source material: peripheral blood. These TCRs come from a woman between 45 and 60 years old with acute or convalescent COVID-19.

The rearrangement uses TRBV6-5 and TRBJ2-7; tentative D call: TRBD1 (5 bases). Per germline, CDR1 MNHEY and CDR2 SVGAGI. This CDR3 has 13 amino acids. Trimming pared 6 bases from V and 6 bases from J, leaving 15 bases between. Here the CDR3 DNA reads TGTGCCAGCAGCGACGGACAAAATGTCGAGCAGTACTTC. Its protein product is CASSDGQNVEQYF.

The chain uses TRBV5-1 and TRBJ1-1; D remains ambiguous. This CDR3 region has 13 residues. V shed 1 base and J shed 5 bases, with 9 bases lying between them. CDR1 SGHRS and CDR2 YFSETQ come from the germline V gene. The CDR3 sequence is CASSLSWETEAFF. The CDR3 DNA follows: TGCGCCAGCAGCTTGTCATGGGAGACTGAAGCTTTCTTT.

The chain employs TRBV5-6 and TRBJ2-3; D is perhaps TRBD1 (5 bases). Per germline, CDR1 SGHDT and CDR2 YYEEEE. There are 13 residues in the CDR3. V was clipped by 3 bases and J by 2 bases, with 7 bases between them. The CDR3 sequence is CASSSTDTDTQYF. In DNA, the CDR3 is TGTGCCAGCAGCTCGACAGACACAGATACGCAGTATTTT.

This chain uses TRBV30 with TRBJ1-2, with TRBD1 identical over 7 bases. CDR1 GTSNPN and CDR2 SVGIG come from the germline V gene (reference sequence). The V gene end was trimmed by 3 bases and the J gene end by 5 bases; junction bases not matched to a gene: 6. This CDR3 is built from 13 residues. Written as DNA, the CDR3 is TGTGCCTGGAGCCTAACAGGGGAATATGGCTACACCTTC. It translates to CAWSLTGEYGYTF. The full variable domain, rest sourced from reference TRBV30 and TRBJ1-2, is SQTIHQWPATLVQPVGSPLSLECTVEGTSNPNLYWYRQAAGRGLQLLFYSVGIGQISSEVPQNLSASRPQDRQFILSSKKLLLSDSGFYLCAWSLTGEYGYTFGSGTRLTVV.

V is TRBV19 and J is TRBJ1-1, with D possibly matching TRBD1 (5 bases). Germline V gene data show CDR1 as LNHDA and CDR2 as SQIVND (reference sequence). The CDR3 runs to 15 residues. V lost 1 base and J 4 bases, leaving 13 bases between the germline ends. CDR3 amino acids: CASSIAGQGGTEAFF. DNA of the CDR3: TGTGCCAGTAGTATAGCGGGGCAGGGAGGCACTGAAGCTTTCTTT.

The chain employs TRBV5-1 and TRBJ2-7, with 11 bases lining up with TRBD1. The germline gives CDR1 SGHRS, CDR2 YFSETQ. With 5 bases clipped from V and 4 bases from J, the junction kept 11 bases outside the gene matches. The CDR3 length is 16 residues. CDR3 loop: CASSYGSGTGGYEQYF. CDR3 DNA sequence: TGCGCCAGCAGTTACGGCTCCGGGACAGGGGGTTACGAGCAGTACTTC. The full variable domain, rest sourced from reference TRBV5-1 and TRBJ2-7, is KAGVTQTPRYLIKTRGQQVTLSCSPISGHRSVSWYQQTPGQGLQFLFEYFSETQRNKGNFPGRFSGRQFSNSRSEMNVSTLELGDSALYLCASSYGSGTGGYEQYFGPGTRLTVT.

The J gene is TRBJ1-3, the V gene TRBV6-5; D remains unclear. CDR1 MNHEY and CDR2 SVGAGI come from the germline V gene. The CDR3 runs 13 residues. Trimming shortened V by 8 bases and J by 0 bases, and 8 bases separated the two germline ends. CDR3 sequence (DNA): TGTGCCAGCGAGGAACTCTCTGGAAACACCATATATTTT. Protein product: CASEELSGNTIYF.

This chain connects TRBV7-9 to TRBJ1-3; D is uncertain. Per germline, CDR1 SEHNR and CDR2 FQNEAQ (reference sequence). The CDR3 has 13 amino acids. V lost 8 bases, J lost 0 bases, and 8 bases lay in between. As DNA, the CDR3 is TGTGCCAGCTCCCTTTACTCTGGAAACACCATATATTTT. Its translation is CASSLYSGNTIYF.

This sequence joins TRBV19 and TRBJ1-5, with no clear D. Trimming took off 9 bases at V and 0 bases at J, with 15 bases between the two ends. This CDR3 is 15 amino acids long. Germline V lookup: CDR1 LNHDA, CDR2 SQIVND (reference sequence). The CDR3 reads CASPPGGGSNQPQHF. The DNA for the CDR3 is TGTGCCAGCCCACCCGGTGGAGGTAGCAATCAGCCCCAGCATTTT.

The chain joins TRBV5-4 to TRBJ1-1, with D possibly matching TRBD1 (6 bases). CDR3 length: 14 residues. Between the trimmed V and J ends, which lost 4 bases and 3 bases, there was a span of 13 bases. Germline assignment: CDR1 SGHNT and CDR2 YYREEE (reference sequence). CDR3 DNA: TGTGCCAGCAGCCCCGGGGGGCAGGACACTGAAGCTTTCTTT. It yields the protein CASSPGGQDTEAFF.

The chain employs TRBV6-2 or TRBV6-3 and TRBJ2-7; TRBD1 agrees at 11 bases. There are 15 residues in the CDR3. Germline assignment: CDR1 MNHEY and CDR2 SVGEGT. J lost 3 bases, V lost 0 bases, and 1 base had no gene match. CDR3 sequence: CASSYSGTGGYEQYF. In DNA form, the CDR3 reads TGTGCCAGCAGTTACTCCGGGACAGGGGGCTACGAGCAGTACTTC.

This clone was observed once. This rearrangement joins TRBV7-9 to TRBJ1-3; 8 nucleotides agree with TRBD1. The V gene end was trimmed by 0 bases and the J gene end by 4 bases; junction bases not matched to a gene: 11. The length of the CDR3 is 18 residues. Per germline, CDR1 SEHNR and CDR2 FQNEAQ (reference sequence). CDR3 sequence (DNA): TGTGCCAGCAGCTTAGCTCCCCCCCAGACAGGGGTCGGAAACACCATATATTTT. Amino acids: CASSLAPPQTGVGNTIYF. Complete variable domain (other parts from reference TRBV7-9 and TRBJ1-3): DTGVSQNPRHKITKRGQNVTFRCDPISEHNRLYWYRQTLGQGPEFLTYFQNEAQLEKSRLLSDRFSAERPKGSFSTLEIQRTEQGDSAMYLCASSLAPPQTGVGNTIYFGEGSWLTVV.

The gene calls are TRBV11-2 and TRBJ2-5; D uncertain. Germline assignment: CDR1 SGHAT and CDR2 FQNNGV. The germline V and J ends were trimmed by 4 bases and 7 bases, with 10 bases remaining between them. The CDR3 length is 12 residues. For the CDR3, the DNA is TGTGCCAGCAGCTGGCGGCACGGGACCCAGTACTTC. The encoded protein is CASSWRHGTQYF.

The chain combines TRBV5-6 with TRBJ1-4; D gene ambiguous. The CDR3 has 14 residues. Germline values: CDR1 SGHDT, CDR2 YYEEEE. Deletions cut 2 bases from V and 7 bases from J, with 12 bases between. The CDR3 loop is CASSFIRSGEKLFF. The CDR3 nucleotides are TGTGCCAGCAGCTTTATCCGAAGCGGTGAAAAACTGTTTTTT.

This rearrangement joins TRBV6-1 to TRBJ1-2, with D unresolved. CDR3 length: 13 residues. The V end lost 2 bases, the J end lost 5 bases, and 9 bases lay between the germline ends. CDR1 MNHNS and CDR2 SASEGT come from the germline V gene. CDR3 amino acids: CASSETAFYGYTF. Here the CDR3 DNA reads TGTGCCAGCAGTGAAACAGCTTTTTATGGCTACACCTTC.

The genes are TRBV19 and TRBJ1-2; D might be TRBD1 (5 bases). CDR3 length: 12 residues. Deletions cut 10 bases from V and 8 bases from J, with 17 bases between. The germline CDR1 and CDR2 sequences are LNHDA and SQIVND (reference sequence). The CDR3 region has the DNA TGTGCCACCCATATCGGGAGGGGAGGCTACACCTTC. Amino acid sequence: CATHIGRGGYTF.

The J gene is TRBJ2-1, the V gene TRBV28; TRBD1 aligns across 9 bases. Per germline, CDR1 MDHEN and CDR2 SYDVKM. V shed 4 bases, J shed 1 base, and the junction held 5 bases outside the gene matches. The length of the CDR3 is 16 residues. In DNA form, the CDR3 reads TGTGCCAGCAGTTCACGGACAGGGGTGTCCTACAATGAGCAGTTCTTC. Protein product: CASSSRTGVSYNEQFF.

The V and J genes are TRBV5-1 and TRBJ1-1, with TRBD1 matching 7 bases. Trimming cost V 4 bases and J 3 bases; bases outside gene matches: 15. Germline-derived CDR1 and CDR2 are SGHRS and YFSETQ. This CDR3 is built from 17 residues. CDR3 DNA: TGCGCCAGCAGCCCGGGGTGGGGCAGGGGGGAGGACACTGAAGCTTTCTTT. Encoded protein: CASSPGWGRGEDTEAFF.

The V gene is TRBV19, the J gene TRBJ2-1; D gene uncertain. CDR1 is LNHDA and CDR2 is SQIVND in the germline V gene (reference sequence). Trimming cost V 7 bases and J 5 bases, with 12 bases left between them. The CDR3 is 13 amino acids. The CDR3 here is CASTGSLNNEQFF. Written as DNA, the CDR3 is TGTGCCAGTACCGGGTCTCTCAACAATGAGCAGTTCTTC.

The CDR3, as DNA: TGTGCCAGCAAATTAGCCAGCAGGGCCTACGAGCAGTACTTC. Translated: CASKLASRAYEQYF. The J gene is TRBJ2-7, the V gene TRBV2; D is possibly TRBD1 (5 bases). The V end was cut by 7 bases, the J end by 2 bases, with 15 bases between. In germline, CDR1 is SNHLY, CDR2 FYNNEI. This CDR3 is 14 amino acids long. Supplemented by reference TRBV2 and TRBJ2-7, the full variable domain reads EPEVTQTPSHQVTQMGQEVILRCVPISNHLYFYWYRQILGQKVEFLVSFYNNEISEKSEIFDDQFSVERPDGSNFTLKIRSTKLEDSAMYFCASKLASRAYEQYFGPGTRLTVT.

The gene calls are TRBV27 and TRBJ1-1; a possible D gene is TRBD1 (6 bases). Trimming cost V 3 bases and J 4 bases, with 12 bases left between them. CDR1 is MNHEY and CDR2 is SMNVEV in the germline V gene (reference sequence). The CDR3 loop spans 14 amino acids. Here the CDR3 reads CASSFAGVGTEAFF. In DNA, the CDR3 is TGTGCCAGCAGTTTCGCAGGGGTGGGCACTGAAGCTTTCTTT.

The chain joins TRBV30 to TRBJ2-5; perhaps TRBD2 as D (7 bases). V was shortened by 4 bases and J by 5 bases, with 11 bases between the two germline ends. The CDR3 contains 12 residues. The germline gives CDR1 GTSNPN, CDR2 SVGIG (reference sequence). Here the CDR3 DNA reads TGTGCCTGGATTGGGGGGGGCGAGACCCAGTACTTC. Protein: CAWIGGGETQYF. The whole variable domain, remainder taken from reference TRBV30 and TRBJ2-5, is SQTIHQWPATLVQPVGSPLSLECTVEGTSNPNLYWYRQAAGRGLQLLFYSVGIGQISSEVPQNLSASRPQDRQFILSSKKLLLSDSGFYLCAWIGGGETQYFGPGTRLLVL.